This TCR beta chain was identified in a study of early T cells in non-severe SARS-CoV-2 infection. The CDR3 totals 16 residues. The ends were cut back, 8 bases at V and 0 bases at J, with 16 bases in the middle. The germline CDR1 and CDR2 sequences are KGHSH and LQKENI. TCRdb fed the 5' RACE reads into MiXCR, producing one record per CDR3 protein. The sample has around 48,000 distinct CDR3 sequences, about 13% seen once; the top ten hold approximately 10%. This TCR was recovered from an adult who was a healthcare worker with PCR-confirmed SARS-CoV-2 infection or an uninfected control (not recorded which). The source material was whole blood. The V gene is TRBV18, the J gene TRBJ2-2, with D unclear. The CDR3: CASTRTGIANTGELFF. CDR3 DNA sequence: TGTGCCAGCACCAGAACGGGCATCGCGAACACCGGGGAGCTGTTTTTT.